The following is a TCR beta chain sequence with its context. PCR involved 60 Vbeta and 13 Jbeta primers. The repertoire was sequenced with immunoSEQ multiplex PCR; TCRdb's copy has only in-frame clones and lacks some. The table lists fewer than 55,000 clones, around 72% of them singletons. The data were obtained in a study of cytomegalovirus exposure and HLA in healthy donors. The germline V gene encodes CDR1 MNHEY and CDR2 SMNVEV (reference sequence). J gave up 4 bases and V 2 bases, and 8 bases lay outside the gene matches. The CDR3 extends over 17 amino acids. Sequencing used PBMCs. This sequence originates from a woman between 50 and 59 years old in good health and CMV-seropositive. This rearrangement joins TRBV27 to TRBJ2-2, with 9 bases matching TRBD1. CDR3 protein: CASSLNGQGWPTGELFF. CDR3 nucleotide sequence: TGTGCCAGCAGTTTAAACGGACAGGGGTGGCCCACCGGGGAGCTGTTTTTT.